This entry lists 23 T cell receptor beta chains sequenced from one sample in a study of OX40 agonist ivuxolimab in advanced cancers. TCRdb's table, derived via immunoSEQ multiplex PCR, lists solely in-frame clones and lacks some. The sample lists about 7,900 clones; roughly nine tenths were seen once. This specimen was CD4+ or CD8+ T cells sorted from blood, taken in a trial of the OX40 agonist ivuxolimab. Every receptor here comes from an adult with an advanced solid tumor such as melanoma, head and neck, liver or kidney cancer.

The chain links TRBV7-9 to TRBJ2-3; 11 bases fit TRBD2. Germline lookup yields CDR1 SEHNR and CDR2 FQNEAQ (reference sequence). The CDR3 has 17 residues. The V and J ends lost 5 bases and 1 base, in that order; junction bases with no gene match: 8. This CDR3 is CASSPQGGLAGTDTQYF. CDR3 in DNA: TGTGCCAGCAGCCCGCAGGGGGGACTAGCGGGCACAGATACGCAGTATTTT.

The rearrangement links TRBV10-2 to TRBJ1-4, with D unresolved. The V gene lost 2 bases and the J gene lost 8 bases, with 12 bases spanning the gap. The CDR3 is 14 residues long. Looked up from germline, CDR1 is WSHSY and CDR2 is SAAADI. The CDR3 loop reads CASSEAGLGEKLFF. The CDR3 DNA reads as TGCGCCAGCAGTGAGGCAGGATTGGGGGAAAAACTGTTTTTT.

This chain connects TRBV11-2 to TRBJ2-7; TRBD2 matches at 9 bases. Germline V lookup: CDR1 SGHAT, CDR2 FQNNGV. Trimming cost V 5 bases and J 4 bases; bases outside gene matches: 9. The CDR3 spans 15 residues. The CDR3 spells CASSRAGTSSYEQYF. CDR3 nucleotide sequence: TGTGCCAGCAGCAGAGCCGGGACTAGCAGTTACGAGCAGTACTTC.

The chain carries TRBV27 and TRBJ2-1; TRBD2 is a possible D gene (5 bases). The V end was cut by 2 bases, the J end by 4 bases, with 12 bases between. Germline V gene lookup returns CDR1 MNHEY and CDR2 SMNVEV (reference sequence). The CDR3 length is 15 residues. Here the CDR3 DNA reads TGTGCCAGCAGTTTAAGAGAGGGATTGTACAATGAGCAGTTCTTC. Translation gives CASSLREGLYNEQFF.

V and J are TRBV6-1 and TRBJ2-7; D may correspond to TRBD1 or TRBD2 (6 bases each). The V gene's germline CDR1 is MNHNS and CDR2 SASEGT. CDR3 length equals 14 residues. Trimming stripped 7 bases from V and 4 bases from J, with 17 bases between. The CDR3 protein is CASNKRGDQYEQYF. CDR3 nucleotides: TGTGCCAGCAACAAAAGGGGGGACCAATACGAGCAGTACTTC.

The CDR3 coding sequence is TGTGCCAGCAGCCAGGGGGGCATGAACACTGAAGCTTTCTTT. Translating gives CASSQGGMNTEAFF. The rearrangement joins TRBV14 to TRBJ1-1; tentatively, D is TRBD1 (6 bases). Germline V CDR1 and CDR2: SGHDN, FVKESK. This CDR3 has 14 amino acids. Deletions cut 3 bases from V and 0 bases from J, with 8 bases between. Combining the CDR3 with reference TRBV14 and TRBJ1-1 gives the whole variable domain EAGVTQFPSHSVIEKGQTVTLRCDPISGHDNLYWYRRVMGKEIKFLLHFVKESKQDESGMPNNRFLAERTGGTYSTLKVQPAELEDSGVYFCASSQGGMNTEAFFGQGTRLTVV.

The V and J genes are TRBV6-5 and TRBJ2-7; D might be TRBD2 (7 bases). V was cut by 2 bases and J by 3 bases, with 11 bases left in between. The CDR3 is 14 residues long. Germline values: CDR1 MNHEY, CDR2 SVGAGI. The DNA for the CDR3 is TGTGCCAGCAGTTACGAAGCGGGACACTACGAGCAGTACTTC. It is translated as CASSYEAGHYEQYF.

The rearrangement joins TRBV7-9 to TRBJ2-2; D is possibly TRBD1 or TRBD2 (5 bases each). CDR1 is SEHNR and CDR2 is FQNEAQ in the germline V gene (reference sequence). The CDR3 has 15 amino acids. Trimming pared 5 bases from V and 1 base from J, leaving 11 bases between. CDR3 nucleotides: TGTGCCAGCAGCCCGCGAGGGGTGAACACCGGGGAGCTGTTTTTT. Protein product: CASSPRGVNTGELFF. Supplemented by reference TRBV7-9 and TRBJ2-2, the full variable domain reads DTGVSQNPRHKITKRGQNVTFRCDPISEHNRLYWYRQTLGQGPEFLTYFQNEAQLEKSRLLSDRFSAERPKGSFSTLEIQRTEQGDSAMYLCASSPRGVNTGELFFGEGSRLTVL.

In nucleotides, the CDR3 is TGTGCCACCAGCAGAACTAGGGATTCAGCAGGGAGTACTGAAGCTTTCTTT. Encoded protein: CATSRTRDSAGSTEAFF. The J gene is TRBJ1-1, the V gene TRBV15, with D maybe TRBD1 (5 bases). Trimming stripped 2 bases from V and 5 bases from J, with 21 bases between. The CDR3 sequence is 17 residues long. The germline V gene has CDR1 LNHNV and CDR2 YYDKDF (reference sequence).

The CDR3 is CASSHNSGSKFGTQYF. As DNA, the CDR3 is TGCGCCAGCAGCCATAATAGCGGGAGTAAGTTTGGTACGCAGTATTTT. V is TRBV4-1 and J is TRBJ2-3, with 9 bases aligning to TRBD2. Trimming cost V 3 bases and J 8 bases; bases outside gene matches: 12. CDR3 length: 16 amino acids. Per the germline V gene, CDR1 is MGHRA and CDR2 is YSYEKL.

This clone came up once. V and J are TRBV9 and TRBJ2-5; D is perhaps TRBD1 or TRBD2 (5 bases each). Germline loops: CDR1 SGDLS, CDR2 YYNGEE. The V and J ends lost 4 bases and 5 bases respectively, with 21 bases between them. The CDR3 sequence is 16 residues long. CDR3 nucleotide sequence: TGTGCCAGCAGCTCAGATGGGACCTTTCTCTCTGAGACCCAGTACTTC. It codes for CASSSDGTFLSETQYF.

This clone has only a few counts. V gene TRBV7-6 combines with J gene TRBJ1-1; D is possibly TRBD1 (5 bases). From germline, CDR1 is SGHVS and CDR2 FNYEAQ. V shed 2 bases and J shed 4 bases, with 17 bases lying between them. The CDR3 runs 16 residues. The CDR3 region is CASSLSAWGAGTEAFF. The CDR3 DNA sequence: TGTGCCAGCAGCTTAAGTGCGTGGGGCGCGGGCACTGAAGCTTTCTTT.

The rearrangement joins TRBV9 to TRBJ2-7; 8 bases are a match to TRBD2. J gave up 3 bases and V 3 bases, and 11 bases lay outside the gene matches. This CDR3 is 16 amino acids long. CDR1 is SGDLS and CDR2 is YYNGEE in the germline V gene. CDR3 bases: TGTGCCAGCAGCGCGGGAGGGGGGCGAGGGGACTACGAGCAGTACTTC. It encodes CASSAGGGRGDYEQYF.

The V call is TRBV30, the J call TRBJ2-2, with D perhaps matching TRBD2 (6 bases). Germline V lookup: CDR1 GTSNPN, CDR2 SVGIG (reference sequence). The CDR3 spans 18 residues. Trimming left V 0 bases short and J 2 bases short, with 19 bases between. The CDR3 protein is CAWSVTVTRAVNTGELFF. Written as DNA, the CDR3 is TGTGCCTGGAGTGTGACCGTGACTAGGGCGGTTAACACCGGGGAGCTGTTTTTT.

The rearrangement uses TRBV4-2 and TRBJ2-7; 10 nucleotides match TRBD2. Per the germline V gene, CDR1 is LGHNA and CDR2 is YNFKEQ. The ends lost 3 bases at V and 3 bases at J; junction bases unmatched: 5. The CDR3 length is 15 residues. The CDR3 sequence: CASSHLAGVLYEQYF. As DNA, the CDR3 is TGTGCCAGCAGCCATCTAGCGGGAGTCCTCTACGAGCAGTACTTC.

The chain uses TRBV11-2 and TRBJ2-1, with D hard to call. Germline V gives CDR1 SGHAT, CDR2 FQNNGV. The CDR3 length is 13 residues. V lost 5 bases to trimming and J lost 6 bases, with 11 bases between them. The CDR3 sequence is CASSTARVNEQFF. Written as DNA, the CDR3 is TGTGCCAGCAGCACCGCAAGGGTCAATGAGCAGTTCTTC.

This rearrangement joins TRBV27 to TRBJ2-7; 9 positions match TRBD1. The CDR3 spans 15 residues. The V segment lost 7 bases and the J segment 6 bases; nucleotides outside the gene matches: 13. Germline CDR1 MNHEY, CDR2 SMNVEV (reference sequence). The CDR3 coding sequence is TGTGCCAGCAATTCCGTGGGGACAGGGATAGGCGAGCAGTACTTC. It is translated as CASNSVGTGIGEQYF.

V usage is TRBV9 and J usage is TRBJ1-1, with a possible D match to TRBD1 (5 bases). Germline V CDR1 and CDR2: SGDLS, YYNGEE. The germline V and J ends were trimmed by 3 bases and 5 bases, with 17 bases remaining between them. This CDR3 spans 15 amino acids. The CDR3 bases are TGTGCCAGCAGCGAATCCCTGGGGGGGGGAACTGAAGCTTTCTTT. As protein: CASSESLGGGTEAFF.

The chain employs TRBV15 and TRBJ2-1, with 8 bases fitting TRBD2. This CDR3 has 15 residues. Germline V gene sequence: CDR1 LNHNV, CDR2 YYDKDF (reference sequence). V was pared by 4 bases and J by 6 bases, with 8 bases of the junction left unmatched. CDR3 coding DNA: TGTGCCACCAGCAAGACTAGCGAGGCCTCCAATGAGCAGTTCTTC. This sequence encodes CATSKTSEASNEQFF. The complete variable domain, with remaining parts taken from reference TRBV15 and TRBJ2-1, reads DAMVIQNPRYQVTQFGKPVTLSCSQTLNHNVMYWYQQKSSQAPKLLFHYYDKDFNNEADTPDNFQSRRPNTSFCFLDIRSPGLGDTAMYLCATSKTSEASNEQFFGPGTRLTVL.

This clone was observed a single time. The CDR3 nucleotides are TGTGCCAGCAGTCCAGGACTGAATGAAGCTTTCTTT. Protein product: CASSPGLNEAFF. This chain uses TRBV5-6 with TRBJ1-1; the D is unclear. This CDR3 is 12 amino acids long. Trimming shortened V by 5 bases and J by 7 bases, and 12 bases separated the two germline ends. Germline lookup yields CDR1 SGHDT and CDR2 YYEEEE.

V is TRBV7-6 and J is TRBJ2-3; D possibly corresponds to TRBD2 (5 bases). This CDR3 has 16 residues. Germline V gives CDR1 SGHVS, CDR2 FNYEAQ. The V end lost 0 bases, the J end lost 1 base, and 11 bases lay between the germline ends. The CDR3 spells CASSLASGVGTDTQYF. The CDR3 nucleotides are TGTGCCAGCAGCTTAGCGTCCGGGGTAGGCACAGATACGCAGTATTTT.

The chain is built from TRBV28 and TRBJ2-1, with D hard to call. The V and J ends lost 1 base and 0 bases respectively, with 10 bases between them. The CDR3 length is 16 residues. In germline, CDR1 is MDHEN, CDR2 SYDVKM. CDR3: CASSLYLSSSYNEQFF. As DNA, the CDR3 is TGTGCCAGCAGTTTATACTTATCTAGCTCCTACAATGAGCAGTTCTTC.

The V and J genes are TRBV7-3 and TRBJ1-1, with TRBD1 matching over 8 bases. The length of the CDR3 is 14 residues. Germline lookup yields CDR1 SGHTA and CDR2 FQGTGA. The trim removed 5 bases at V and 4 bases at J, leaving 6 bases unmatched. The CDR3 DNA reads TGTGCCAGCAGCGTGGCAGGGGGCGGCACTGAAGCTTTCTTT. Translated, it gives CASSVAGGGTEAFF.